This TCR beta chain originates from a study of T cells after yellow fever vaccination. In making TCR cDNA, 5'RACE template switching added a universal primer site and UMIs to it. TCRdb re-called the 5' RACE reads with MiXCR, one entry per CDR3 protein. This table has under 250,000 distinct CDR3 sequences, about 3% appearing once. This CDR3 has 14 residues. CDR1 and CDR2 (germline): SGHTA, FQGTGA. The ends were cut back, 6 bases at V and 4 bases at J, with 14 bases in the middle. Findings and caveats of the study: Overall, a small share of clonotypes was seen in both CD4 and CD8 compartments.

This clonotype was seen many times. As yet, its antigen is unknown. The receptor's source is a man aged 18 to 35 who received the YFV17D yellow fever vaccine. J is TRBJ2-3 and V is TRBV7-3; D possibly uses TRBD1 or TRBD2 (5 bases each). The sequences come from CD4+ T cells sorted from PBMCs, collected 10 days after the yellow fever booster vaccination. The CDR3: CASSFRGAADTQYF. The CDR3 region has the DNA TGTGCCAGCAGTTTTAGAGGGGCCGCAGATACGCAGTATTTT.